This TCR beta chain comes out of a study of PD-L1 blockade in urothelial cancer. Study context: About 90% of the roughly 30 patients were men whose urothelial cancer was bladder-origin. In terms of prior chemotherapy, patients had received 0 to 3 regimens.

This table comes from immunoSEQ multiplex PCR, and its TCRdb copy is limited to in-frame clones, with some not included. The sample consists of 35,000 to 40,000 clones, approximately 92% of them appearing once. This CDR3 is 15 amino acids long. The V end was cut by 0 bases, the J end by 7 bases, with 15 bases between. Looked up from germline, CDR1 is SGHTA and CDR2 is FQGTGA. This clonotype was sampled from a man aged 70 or older with urothelial cancer. This chain connects TRBV7-3 to TRBJ1-2; the D gene is possibly TRBD1 (5 bases). Sequences were derived from PBMCs, sampled around atezolizumab (anti-PD-L1) treatment. The CDR3 reads CASSLTRRREGGYTF. The CDR3 DNA sequence: TGTGCCAGCAGCTTAACGCGGCGCAGGGAGGGTGGCTACACCTTC.